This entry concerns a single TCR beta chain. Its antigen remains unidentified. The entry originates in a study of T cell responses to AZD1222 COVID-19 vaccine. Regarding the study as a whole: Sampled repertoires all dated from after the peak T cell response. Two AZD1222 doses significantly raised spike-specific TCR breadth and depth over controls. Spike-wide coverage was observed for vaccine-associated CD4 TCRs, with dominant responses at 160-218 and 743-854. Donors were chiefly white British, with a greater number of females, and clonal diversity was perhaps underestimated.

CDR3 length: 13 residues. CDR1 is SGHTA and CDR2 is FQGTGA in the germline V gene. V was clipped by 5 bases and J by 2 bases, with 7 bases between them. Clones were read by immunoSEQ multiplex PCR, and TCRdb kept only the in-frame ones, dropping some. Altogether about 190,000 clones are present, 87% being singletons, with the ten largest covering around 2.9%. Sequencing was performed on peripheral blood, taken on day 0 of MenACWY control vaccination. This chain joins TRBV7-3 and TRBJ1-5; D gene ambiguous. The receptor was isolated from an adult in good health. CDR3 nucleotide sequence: TGTGCCAGCAGCCAGGATCGCAATCAGCCCCAGCATTTT. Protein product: CASSQDRNQPQHF. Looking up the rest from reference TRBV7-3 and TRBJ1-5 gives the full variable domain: GAGVSQTPSNKVTEKGKYVELRCDPISGHTALYWYRQSLGQGPEFLIYFQGTGAADDSGLPNDRFFAVRPEGSVSTLKIQRTERGDSAVYLCASSQDRNQPQHFGDGTRLSIL.